The entry below describes one T cell receptor beta chain. Its antigen is undetermined. The data are from a study of beta chain features in type 1 diabetes. Across the whole study: Taken together, all samples contributed some 98 million examined sorted cells. Broader study findings: Cells carrying high TCR expression could end up over-represented when cDNA is sequenced. A moderate, significant TCRB CDR3 shortening appeared in type 1 diabetes across four CD4+ subsets. Healthy donors had naive, central memory and Treg TCRB repertoires that appeared less similar than those seen among patients.

The investigators reverse transcribed all of the isolated RNA, so they sequenced expressed TCRB transcripts. This table comes from immunoSEQ multiplex PCR, and its TCRdb copy is limited to in-frame clones, with some not included. The sample has 300,000 to 350,000 clones; less than 10% are singletons. Germline-derived CDR1 and CDR2 are MNHEY and SVGAGI. This CDR3 is built from 15 residues. V lost 5 bases and J lost 0, with 10 bases in between. The receptor was isolated from a woman between 18 and 29 years old in good health. The material sequenced was central memory CD4+ T cells from blood. The chain has TRBV6-5 and TRBJ2-2, with a tentative D call TRBD2 (5 bases). CDR3 bases: TGTGCCAGCAGTGGGGAGCTTTCGAACACCGGGGAGCTGTTTTTT. It is translated as CASSGELSNTGELFF.